This TCR beta chain was sequenced in a study of blood T cell repertoires in COVID-19. Germline V lookup: CDR1 KGHSH, CDR2 LQKENI. The CDR3 runs to 14 residues. With 4 bases clipped from V and 5 bases from J, the junction kept 2 bases outside the gene matches. TCRdb's copy holds only in-frame clones and misses some; the assay was immunoSEQ multiplex PCR. Here the sample spans hundreds of thousands of clones, approximately 89% being singletons. Specimen: peripheral blood. The receptor was isolated from a man aged 18 to 35 with COVID-19, enrolled during active disease. The genes are TRBV18 and TRBJ2-3; 11 nucleotides match TRBD1. The CDR3 DNA sequence: TGTGCCAGCTCACTGGGACAGGGGGAAGATACGCAGTATTTT. It encodes CASSLGQGEDTQYF.